This T cell receptor beta chain was observed in a study of T-cell reconstitution after alpha-beta-depleted transplantation in children. In regard to this clonotype: Just one base apart from a much larger clone, this may be a read error.

Library preparation (for TCRbeta) was performed with unique molecular identifiers. From the PCR reads, TCRdb called clonotypes with MiXCR, one entry per CDR3 protein. The data contain 600,000 to 700,000 distinct CDR3 sequences, approximately 17% of them singletons. The sequencing used PBMCs from the stem cell graft donor, collected from the stem cell graft. The clonotype originates from a human donor who donated a stem cell graft to a child with acute myeloid leukemia.

This chain's CDR3 is CASSLGVGDAEAFF. The CDR3 DNA is TGTGCCAGCAGTTTGGGGGTCGGGGACGCTGAAGCTTTCTTT. This chain links TRBV12-3 or TRBV12-4 with TRBJ1-1, with D maybe TRBD1 (5 bases). CDR3 length equals 14 residues. Trimming cost V 3 bases and J 6 bases, with 14 bases left between them.